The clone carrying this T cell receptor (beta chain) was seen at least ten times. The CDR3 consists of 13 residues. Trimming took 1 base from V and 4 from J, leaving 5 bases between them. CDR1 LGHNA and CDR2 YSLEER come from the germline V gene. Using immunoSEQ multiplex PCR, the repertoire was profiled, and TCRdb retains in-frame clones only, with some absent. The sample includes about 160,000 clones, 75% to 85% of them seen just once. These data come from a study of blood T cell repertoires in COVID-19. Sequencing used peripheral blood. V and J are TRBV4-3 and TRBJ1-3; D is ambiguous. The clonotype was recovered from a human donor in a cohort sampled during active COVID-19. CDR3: CASSQVIGNTIYF. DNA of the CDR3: TGCGCCAGCAGCCAAGTTATAGGAAACACCATATATTTT.